These 20 T cell receptor beta chains were all obtained from the same sample, sequenced in a study of memory CD4+ T cells and cytomegalovirus serostatus. Some clones are missing from TCRdb's copy, which holds only in-frame ones; the method was immunoSEQ multiplex PCR. The data contain tens of thousands of clones, over 65% of them singletons. Single viable CD3+CD4+CD8-CD45RO+ cells were sorted as the memory CD4+ T cells. Material for sequencing was memory CD4+ T cells from blood. The origin of the receptors is an adult in good health and CMV-seronegative.

The V gene is TRBV2, the J gene TRBJ2-5; 8 nucleotides match TRBD2. The V gene end was trimmed by 3 bases and the J gene end by 2 bases; junction bases not matched to a gene: 5. The germline V gene has CDR1 SNHLY and CDR2 FYNNEI. The CDR3 contains 15 residues. The CDR3 bases are TGTGCCAGCAGTGACAGCGGGGGTGTACAAGAGACCCAGTACTTC. Translating it yields CASSDSGGVQETQYF.

The chain joins TRBV7-9 to TRBJ1-1, with no clear D. V dropped 8 bases and J dropped 4 bases, with 23 bases sitting between them. CDR1 is SEHNR, CDR2 FQNEAQ, per germline (reference sequence). CDR3 size: 16 residues. For the CDR3, the DNA is TGTGCCAGCCGATTATCTCCCTTTATCGGCCCCACTGAAGCTTTCTTT. Its protein product is CASRLSPFIGPTEAFF.

J is TRBJ1-4 and V is TRBV6-1; weak D call: TRBD1 (5 bases). V was clipped by 7 bases and J by 5 bases, with 17 bases between them. Per germline, CDR1 MNHNS and CDR2 SASEGT. The CDR3 has 15 residues. CDR3 sequence reads: CASTPGGLDNEKLFF. The DNA of the CDR3 is TGTGCCAGCACCCCCGGGGGACTGGACAATGAAAAACTGTTTTTT.

With respect to this clone: Distinct nucleotide sequences in the sample also encode this CDR3. The chain joins TRBV9 to TRBJ1-1; D is undetermined. V lost 0 bases to trimming and J lost 1 base, with 4 bases between them. Germline V gene data show CDR1 as SGDLS and CDR2 as YYNGEE. There are 13 residues in the CDR3. DNA of the CDR3: TGTGCCAGCAGCGTAGGTCCGAACACTGAAGCTTTCTTT. Encoded protein: CASSVGPNTEAFF. The full variable domain, its missing parts supplied by reference TRBV9 and TRBJ1-1, is DSGVTQTPKHLITATGQRVTLRCSPRSGDLSVYWYQQSLDQGLQFLIQYYNGEERAKGNILERFSAQQFPDLHSELNLSSLELGDSALYFCASSVGPNTEAFFGQGTRLTVV.

V is TRBV18 and J is TRBJ1-3; D uncertain. Germline-derived CDR1 and CDR2 are KGHSH and LQKENI. Trimming removed 2 bases from V and 6 bases from J, with 11 bases in between. CDR3 size: 14 residues. The CDR3 DNA reads TGTGCCAGCTCACCAACTGAGTCCGAAAACACCATATATTTT. Translation gives CASSPTESENTIYF.

This chain joins TRBV18 and TRBJ1-4; TRBD1 is a possible D gene (5 bases). Trimming shortened V by 6 bases and J by 8 bases, and 22 bases separated the two germline ends. The CDR3 extends over 16 amino acids. Germline-derived CDR1 and CDR2 are KGHSH and LQKENI. In nucleotides, the CDR3 is TGTGCCAGCTCCCCGTCAGCCGGGACTCCGGGGGAAAAACTGTTTTTT. It yields the protein CASSPSAGTPGEKLFF.

This chain links TRBV11-2 with TRBJ1-3; the D gene is possibly TRBD1 (5 bases). V lost 5 bases, J lost 3 bases, and 11 bases lay in between. This CDR3 has 14 residues. Germline assignment: CDR1 SGHAT and CDR2 FQNNGV. The CDR3 sequence is CASSPRGFGNTIYF. CDR3 sequence (DNA): TGTGCCAGCAGCCCTAGGGGATTTGGAAACACCATATATTTT.

In regard to this clone: A junction boundary mismatches the germline segment, possibly from a read error. Different DNA sequences within this sample yield the same CDR3. This sequence joins TRBV29-1 and TRBJ1-1; D not certain. The CDR3 loop spans 13 amino acids. Germline V lookup: CDR1 SQVTM, CDR2 ANQGSEA. DNA of the CDR3: TGCAGCGTTGCTAAAGGTTGGAACACTGAGGCTTTCTTT. This sequence encodes CSVAKGWNTEAFF.

The chain recombines TRBV2 with TRBJ2-2; no clear D gene. The germline CDR1 and CDR2 sequences are SNHLY and FYNNEI. This CDR3 spans 13 amino acids. V gave up 5 bases and J gave up 8 bases, with 12 bases separating them. As DNA, the CDR3 is TGTGCCAGCAGTCCAATGGCCGAAGGGGAGCTGTTTTTT. Encoded protein: CASSPMAEGELFF.

There are a few counts of this clone. The gene calls are TRBV9 and TRBJ1-2; D gene unclear. V was pared by 0 bases and J by 6 bases, with 12 bases between. The germline CDR1 and CDR2 sequences are SGDLS and YYNGEE. The CDR3 totals 14 residues. CDR3 in DNA: TGTGCCAGCAGCGTAGATGGGCAGCCAGATGGCTACACCTTC. It specifies CASSVDGQPDGYTF.

V usage is TRBV7-7 and J usage is TRBJ2-3, with TRBD1 matching over 8 bases. The germline V gene has CDR1 SSHAT and CDR2 FNYEAQ (reference sequence). V lost 5 bases and J lost 1; bases outside the gene matches: 2. The CDR3 covers 14 residues. DNA of the CDR3: TGTGCCAGCAGCCCGACAGGGGGCACAGATACGCAGTATTTT. It yields the protein CASSPTGGTDTQYF. Complete variable domain (other parts from reference TRBV7-7 and TRBJ2-3): GAGVSQSPRYKVTKRGQDVTLRCDPISSHATLYWYQQALGQGPEFLTYFNYEAQPDKSGLPSDRFSAERPEGSISTLTIQRTEQRDSAMYRCASSPTGGTDTQYFGPGTRLTVL.

The chain has TRBV6-5 and TRBJ1-6; 8 bases map to TRBD1. This CDR3 has 12 amino acids. CDR1 and CDR2 (germline): MNHEY, SVGAGI. The ends lost 8 bases at V and 9 bases at J; junction bases unmatched: 3. CDR3 in DNA: TGTGCCAGCCGACAGGGGATTTCACCCCTCCACTTT. It translates to CASRQGISPLHF.

This clone was seen just once. The chain has TRBV5-1 and TRBJ1-6, with a possible D match to TRBD1 (5 bases). The CDR3 loop spans 16 amino acids. Germline V gives CDR1 SGHRS, CDR2 YFSETQ. V was cut by 6 bases and J by 7 bases, with 20 bases left in between. As DNA, the CDR3 is TGCGCCAGCAAGCTTGACCTTTGGGGGGGGAATTCACCCCTCCACTTT. Its protein product is CASKLDLWGGNSPLHF. The full variable domain, its missing parts supplied by reference TRBV5-1 and TRBJ1-6, is KAGVTQTPRYLIKTRGQQVTLSCSPISGHRSVSWYQQTPGQGLQFLFEYFSETQRNKGNFPGRFSGRQFSNSRSEMNVSTLELGDSALYLCASKLDLWGGNSPLHFGNGTRLTVT.

This chain joins TRBV6-6 and TRBJ1-5; D call uncertain. This CDR3 contains 13 residues. Germline-derived CDR1 and CDR2 are MNHNY and SVGAGI (reference sequence). Trimming removed 6 bases at V and 7 bases at J, with 13 bases between. The CDR3 region is CASSPIHGQPQHF. The CDR3 region has the DNA TGTGCCAGCAGCCCTATTCACGGACAGCCCCAGCATTTT.

This clone was observed a few times. V gene TRBV18 combines with J gene TRBJ2-3; 11 bases are a match to TRBD2. This CDR3 spans 16 amino acids. V trimming: 2 bases; J trimming: 3 bases; junction bases outside the gene matches: 4. Germline lookup yields CDR1 KGHSH and CDR2 LQKENI. The CDR3, as DNA: TGTGCCAGCTCACCATGGGCTAGCGGGGGGACAGATACGCAGTATTTT. It yields the protein CASSPWASGGTDTQYF.

The V call is TRBV11-3, the J call TRBJ2-3; D may be TRBD2 (7 bases). CDR1 and CDR2 (germline): SGHNT, YENEEA. The CDR3 has 15 amino acids. Trimming shortened V by 5 bases and J by 4 bases, and 16 bases separated the two germline ends. This CDR3 reads CASSHATGGPDTQYF. The DNA of the CDR3 is TGTGCCAGCAGCCACGCAACGGGGGGCCCAGATACGCAGTATTTT.

The V and J genes are TRBV19 and TRBJ2-1, with TRBD1 matching over 7 bases. Germline CDR1 LNHDA, CDR2 SQIVND (reference sequence). This CDR3 has 14 amino acids. V shed 9 bases, J shed 4 bases, and the junction held 9 bases outside the gene matches. In nucleotides, the CDR3 is TGTGCCAGCAACCCCGGGACAGCGTACAATGAGCAGTTCTTC. It specifies CASNPGTAYNEQFF.

This clone was detected once. The chain uses TRBV30 and TRBJ1-6; possibly TRBD1 for D (6 bases). This CDR3 spans 16 amino acids. V lost 4 bases and J lost 9, with 22 bases in between. Germline-derived CDR1 and CDR2 are GTSNPN and SVGIG (reference sequence). The CDR3 loop reads CAWINGGLGVISPLHF. The DNA of the CDR3 is TGTGCCTGGATCAACGGGGGCTTAGGGGTAATTTCACCCCTCCACTTT.

V usage is TRBV12-5 and J usage is TRBJ1-1, with unresolved D. The germline V gene encodes CDR1 LGHNT and CDR2 FRNRAP. The CDR3 loop spans 15 amino acids. V was shortened by 1 base and J by 1 base, with 10 bases between the two germline ends. The CDR3 coding sequence is TGTGCTAGTGGTTTGGACTATGCAGGGAACACTGAAGCTTTCTTT. Translation: CASGLDYAGNTEAFF.

J is TRBJ1-1 and V is TRBV6-1, with no clear D. This CDR3 has 13 residues. Germline V gene lookup returns CDR1 MNHNS and CDR2 SASEGT. The germline V and J ends were trimmed by 4 bases and 1 base, with 7 bases remaining between them. The CDR3 nucleotides read TGTGCCAGCAGTGTAAAGGGGAACACTGAAGCTTTCTTT. Translation: CASSVKGNTEAFF.